This T cell receptor (beta chain) emerged from a study of control samples from healthy donors and cancer patients. The trim removed 4 bases at V and 7 bases at J, leaving 9 bases unmatched. Germline loops: CDR1 MGHDK, CDR2 SYGVNS. This CDR3 contains 15 residues. Assay: immunoSEQ multiplex PCR; the TCRdb copy retains only in-frame clones and omits some. The table lists 150,000 to 200,000 clones. The chain recombines TRBV25-1 with TRBJ2-5; 10 bases fit TRBD1. Source material: blood. This TCR derives from a woman in her 30s in good health. As DNA, the CDR3 is TGTGCCAGCAGTGCGGGACAGGGGATCGGGTTGACCCAGTACTTC. It translates to CASSAGQGIGLTQYF.